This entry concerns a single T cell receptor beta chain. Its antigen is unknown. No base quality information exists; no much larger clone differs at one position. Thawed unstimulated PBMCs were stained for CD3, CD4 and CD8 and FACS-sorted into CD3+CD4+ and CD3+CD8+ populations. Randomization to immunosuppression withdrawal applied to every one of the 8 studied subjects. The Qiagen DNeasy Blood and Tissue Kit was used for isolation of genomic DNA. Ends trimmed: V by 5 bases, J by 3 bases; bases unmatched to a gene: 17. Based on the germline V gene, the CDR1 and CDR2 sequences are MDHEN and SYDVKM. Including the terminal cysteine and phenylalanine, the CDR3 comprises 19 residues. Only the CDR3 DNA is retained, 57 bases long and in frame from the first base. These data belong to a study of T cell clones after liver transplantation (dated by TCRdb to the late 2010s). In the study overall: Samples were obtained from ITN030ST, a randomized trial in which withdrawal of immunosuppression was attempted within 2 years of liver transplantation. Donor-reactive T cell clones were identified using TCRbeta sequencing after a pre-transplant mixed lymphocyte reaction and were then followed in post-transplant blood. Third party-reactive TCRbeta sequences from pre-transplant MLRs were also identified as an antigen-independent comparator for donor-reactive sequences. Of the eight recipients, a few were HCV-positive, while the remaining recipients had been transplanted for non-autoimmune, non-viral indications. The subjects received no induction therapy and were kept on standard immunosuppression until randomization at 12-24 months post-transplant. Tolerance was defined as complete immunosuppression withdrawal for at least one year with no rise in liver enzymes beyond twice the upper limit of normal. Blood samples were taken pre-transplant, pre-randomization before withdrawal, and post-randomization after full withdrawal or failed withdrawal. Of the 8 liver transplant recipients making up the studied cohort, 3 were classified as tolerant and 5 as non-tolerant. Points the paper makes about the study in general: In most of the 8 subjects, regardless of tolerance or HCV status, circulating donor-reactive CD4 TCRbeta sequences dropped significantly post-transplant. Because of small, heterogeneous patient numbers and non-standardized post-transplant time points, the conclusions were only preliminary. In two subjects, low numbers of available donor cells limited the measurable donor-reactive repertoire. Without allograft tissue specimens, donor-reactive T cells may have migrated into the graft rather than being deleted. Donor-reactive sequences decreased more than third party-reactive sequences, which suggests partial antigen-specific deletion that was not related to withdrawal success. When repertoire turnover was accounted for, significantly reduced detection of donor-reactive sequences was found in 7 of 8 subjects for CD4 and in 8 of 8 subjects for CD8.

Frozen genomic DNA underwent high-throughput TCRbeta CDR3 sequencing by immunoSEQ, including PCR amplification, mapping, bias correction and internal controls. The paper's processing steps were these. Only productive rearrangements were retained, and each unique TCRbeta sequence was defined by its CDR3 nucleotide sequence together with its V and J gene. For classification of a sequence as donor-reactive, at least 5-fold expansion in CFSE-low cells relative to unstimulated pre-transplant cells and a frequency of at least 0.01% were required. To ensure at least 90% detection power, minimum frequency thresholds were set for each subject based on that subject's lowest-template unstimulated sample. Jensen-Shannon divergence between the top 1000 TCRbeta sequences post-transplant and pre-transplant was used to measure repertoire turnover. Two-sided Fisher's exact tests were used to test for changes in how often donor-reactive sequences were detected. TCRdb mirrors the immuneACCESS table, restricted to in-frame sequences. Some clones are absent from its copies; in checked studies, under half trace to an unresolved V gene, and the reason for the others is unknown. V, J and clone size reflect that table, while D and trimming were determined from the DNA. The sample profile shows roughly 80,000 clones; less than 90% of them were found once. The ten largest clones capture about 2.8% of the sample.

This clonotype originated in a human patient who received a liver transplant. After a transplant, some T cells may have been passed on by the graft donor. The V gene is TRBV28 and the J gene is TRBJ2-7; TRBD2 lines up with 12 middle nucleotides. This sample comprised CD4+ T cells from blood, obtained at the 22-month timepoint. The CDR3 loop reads CASSIHPSLRLAGVYEQYF. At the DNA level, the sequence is TGTGCCAGCAGTATCCATCCTTCCCTTCGACTAGCGGGAGTCTACGAGCAGTACTTC.